Reported below is one T cell receptor beta chain. These data come from a study of blood T cell repertoires in COVID-19. This CDR3 comprises 14 residues. Germline values: CDR1 LGHDT, CDR2 YNNKEL (reference sequence). Trimming stripped 4 bases from V and 2 bases from J, with 11 bases between. Assay: immunoSEQ multiplex PCR; the TCRdb copy retains only in-frame clones and omits some. The sample lists fewer than 200,000 clones, under 85% seen once, with 7.5% to 10% in the top ten. The clonotype originates from a woman of 80 years or more with acute or convalescent COVID-19. Material for sequencing was peripheral blood. The chain recombines TRBV3-1 (or the pseudogene TRBV3-2) with TRBJ2-5, with D maybe TRBD1 (6 bases). The CDR3 DNA reads as TGTGCCAGCAGCCTAGGGACATATCAAGAGACCCAGTACTTC. Its protein product is CASSLGTYQETQYF.